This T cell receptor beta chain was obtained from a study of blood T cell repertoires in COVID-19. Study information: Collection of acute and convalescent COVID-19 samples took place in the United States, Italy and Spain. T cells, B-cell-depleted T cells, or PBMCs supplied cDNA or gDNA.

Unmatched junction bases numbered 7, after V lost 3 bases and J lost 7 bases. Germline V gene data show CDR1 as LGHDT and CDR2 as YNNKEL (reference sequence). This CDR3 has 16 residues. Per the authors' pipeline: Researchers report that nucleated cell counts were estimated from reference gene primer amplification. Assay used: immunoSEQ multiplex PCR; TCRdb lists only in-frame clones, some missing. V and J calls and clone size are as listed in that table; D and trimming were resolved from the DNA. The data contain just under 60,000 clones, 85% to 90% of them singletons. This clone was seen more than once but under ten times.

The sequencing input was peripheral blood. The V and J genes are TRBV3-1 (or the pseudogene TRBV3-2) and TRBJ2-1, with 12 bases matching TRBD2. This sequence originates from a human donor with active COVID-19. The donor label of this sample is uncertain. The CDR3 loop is CASSHGLAGLFNEQFF. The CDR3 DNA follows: TGTGCCAGCAGCCACGGACTAGCGGGGCTGTTTAATGAGCAGTTCTTC.